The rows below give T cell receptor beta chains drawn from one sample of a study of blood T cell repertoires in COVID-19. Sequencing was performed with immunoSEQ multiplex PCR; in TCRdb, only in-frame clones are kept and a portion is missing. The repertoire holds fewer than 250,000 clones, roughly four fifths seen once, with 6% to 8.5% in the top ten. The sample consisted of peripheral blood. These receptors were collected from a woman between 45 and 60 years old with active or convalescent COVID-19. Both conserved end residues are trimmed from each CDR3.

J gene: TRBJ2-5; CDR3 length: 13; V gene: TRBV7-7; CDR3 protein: ASSLIGHPQETQY
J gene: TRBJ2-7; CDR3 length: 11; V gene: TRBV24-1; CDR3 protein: ATRALHSYEQY
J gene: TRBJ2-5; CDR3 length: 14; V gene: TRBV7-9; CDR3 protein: ASSSGLAGIQETQY
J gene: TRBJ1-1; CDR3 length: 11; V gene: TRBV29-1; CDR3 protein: SVPRGGGTEAF
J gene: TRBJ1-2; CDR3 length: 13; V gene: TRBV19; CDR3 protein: ASQMAGQGRYGYT
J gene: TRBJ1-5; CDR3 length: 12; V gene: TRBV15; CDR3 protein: ATSLGGVDQPQH
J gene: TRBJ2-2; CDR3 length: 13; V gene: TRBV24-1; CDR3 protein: ATSDLQTDTGELF
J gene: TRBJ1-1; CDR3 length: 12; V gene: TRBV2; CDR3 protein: ASSTQGEGTEAF
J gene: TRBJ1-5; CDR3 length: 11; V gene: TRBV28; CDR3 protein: ASTRQANQPQH
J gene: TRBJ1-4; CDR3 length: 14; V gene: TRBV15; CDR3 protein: ATSRESGTGDEKLF
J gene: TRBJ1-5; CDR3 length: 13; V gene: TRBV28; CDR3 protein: ASSSDRVVGQPQH
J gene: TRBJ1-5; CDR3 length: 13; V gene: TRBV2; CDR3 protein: ASSEFGSSNQPQH
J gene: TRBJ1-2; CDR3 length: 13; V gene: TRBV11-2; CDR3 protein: ASSSTGGLGYGYT
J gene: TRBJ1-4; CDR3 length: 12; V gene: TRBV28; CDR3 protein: ASRSGGADEKLF
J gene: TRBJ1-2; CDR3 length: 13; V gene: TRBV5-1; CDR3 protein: ASSSLDRNNYGYT
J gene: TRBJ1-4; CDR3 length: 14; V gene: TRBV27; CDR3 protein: ASSLGGGLTNEKLF
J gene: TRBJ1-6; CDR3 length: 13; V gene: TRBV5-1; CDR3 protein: ASSLEGGGGSPLH
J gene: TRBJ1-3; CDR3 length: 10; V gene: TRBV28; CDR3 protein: ALGRGGNTIY
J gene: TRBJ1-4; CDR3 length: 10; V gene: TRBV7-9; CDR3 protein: ASSLGLSKLF
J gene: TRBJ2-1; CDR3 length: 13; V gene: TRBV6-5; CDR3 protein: ASRNGQGAYNEQF
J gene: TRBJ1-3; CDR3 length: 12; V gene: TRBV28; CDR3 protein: ASSLLGAGNTIY
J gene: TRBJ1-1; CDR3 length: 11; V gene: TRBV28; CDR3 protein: ASSSGLKTEAF
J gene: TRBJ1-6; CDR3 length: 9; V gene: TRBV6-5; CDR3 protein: ASSTNSPLH
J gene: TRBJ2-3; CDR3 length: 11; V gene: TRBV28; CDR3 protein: ASIQRSTDTQY
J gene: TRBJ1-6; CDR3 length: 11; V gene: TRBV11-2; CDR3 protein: ASSPDRGSPLH
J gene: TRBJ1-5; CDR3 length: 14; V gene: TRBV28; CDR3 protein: ASSLTLPDSNQPQH
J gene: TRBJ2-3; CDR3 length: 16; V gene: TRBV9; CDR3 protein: ASSVRGTTSGGTDTQY
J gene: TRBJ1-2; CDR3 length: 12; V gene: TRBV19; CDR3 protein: ASRQQGGGYGYT
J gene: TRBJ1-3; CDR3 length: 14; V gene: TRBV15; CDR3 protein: ATSRYAGVTGNTIY
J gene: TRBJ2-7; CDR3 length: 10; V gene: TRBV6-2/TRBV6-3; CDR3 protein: ASSPSPYEQY
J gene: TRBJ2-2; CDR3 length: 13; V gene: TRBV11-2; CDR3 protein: ASSLGTLNTGELF
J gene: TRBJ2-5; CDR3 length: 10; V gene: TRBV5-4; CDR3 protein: ASSSGMETQY
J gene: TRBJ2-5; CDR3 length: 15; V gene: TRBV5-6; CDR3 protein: ASSLDRGAGGIGTQY
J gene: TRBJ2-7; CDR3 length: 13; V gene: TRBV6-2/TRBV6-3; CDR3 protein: ASSPRGSRGYEQY
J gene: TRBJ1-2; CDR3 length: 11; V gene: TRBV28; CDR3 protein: ASRNGGRYGYT
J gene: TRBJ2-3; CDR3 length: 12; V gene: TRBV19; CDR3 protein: ASNGEGRADTQY
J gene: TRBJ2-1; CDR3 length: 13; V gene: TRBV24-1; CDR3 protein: ATRPQGSSYNEQF
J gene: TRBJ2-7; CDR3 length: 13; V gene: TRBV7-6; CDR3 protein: ASSTAGGSSYEQY
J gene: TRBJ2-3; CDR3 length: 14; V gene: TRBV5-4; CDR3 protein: ASSWKTGPGTDTQY
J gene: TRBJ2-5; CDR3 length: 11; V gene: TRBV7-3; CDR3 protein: ASSLLVSETQY
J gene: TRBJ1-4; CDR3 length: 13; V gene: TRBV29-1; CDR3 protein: SVLNTGGWDEKLF